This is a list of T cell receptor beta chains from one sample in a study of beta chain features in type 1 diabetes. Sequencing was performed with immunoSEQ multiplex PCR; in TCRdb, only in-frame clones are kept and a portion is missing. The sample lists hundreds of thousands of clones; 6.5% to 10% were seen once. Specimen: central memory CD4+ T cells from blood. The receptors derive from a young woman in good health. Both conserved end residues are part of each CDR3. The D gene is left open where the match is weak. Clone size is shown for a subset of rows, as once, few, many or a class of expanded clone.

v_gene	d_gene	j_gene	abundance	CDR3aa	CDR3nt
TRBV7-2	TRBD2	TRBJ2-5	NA	CASSLGPWTSGRRETQYF	TGTGCCAGCAGCTTAGGCCCCTGGACTAGCGGGAGGAGGGAGACCCAGTACTTC
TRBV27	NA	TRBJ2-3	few	CASSSINRDTQYF	TGTGCCAGCAGTTCCATAAATCGGGATACGCAGTATTTT
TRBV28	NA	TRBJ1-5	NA	CASSSRPSGASTNQPQHF	TGTGCCAGCAGTTCCCGCCCTTCGGGGGCAAGTACGAATCAGCCCCAGCATTTT
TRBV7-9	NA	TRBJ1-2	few	CASSLLTGRDGYTF	TGTGCCAGCAGCTTATTAACAGGGAGGGATGGCTACACCTTC
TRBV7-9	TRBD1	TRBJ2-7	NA	CASTLQGALYEQYF	TGTGCCAGCACCCTACAGGGGGCCCTCTACGAGCAGTACTTC
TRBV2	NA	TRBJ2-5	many	CALHPRGSQETQYF	TGTGCCCTCCATCCCCGGGGATCCCAAGAGACCCAGTACTTC
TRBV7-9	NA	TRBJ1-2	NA	CASSLDTDYGYTF	TGTGCCAGCAGCTTAGATACCGACTATGGCTACACCTTC
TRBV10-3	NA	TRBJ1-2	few	CATEGRDYGYTF	TGTGCCACTGAAGGCAGGGACTATGGCTACACCTTC
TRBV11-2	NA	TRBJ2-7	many	CASSFADNPLRNF	TGTGCCAGCAGCTTCGCGGACAATCCCCTACGGAACTTC
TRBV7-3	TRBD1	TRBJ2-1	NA	CASSLIGTGRYNEQFF	TGTGCCAGCAGCTTAATTGGGACAGGGCGCTACAATGAGCAGTTCTTC
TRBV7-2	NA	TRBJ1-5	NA	CASSAQQNSNQPQHF	TGTGCCAGCAGCGCCCAACAGAATAGCAATCAGCCCCAGCATTTT
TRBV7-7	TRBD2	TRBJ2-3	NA	CASSVGTSGTDTQYF	TGTGCTAGCAGTGTTGGGACTAGCGGGACAGATACGCAGTATTTT
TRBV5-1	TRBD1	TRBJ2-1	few	CASSLAGQGAVEQFF	TGCGCCAGCAGCTTGGCCGGGCAGGGGGCGGTTGAGCAGTTCTTC
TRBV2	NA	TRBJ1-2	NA	CASSPQGNGYTF	TGTGCCAGCAGTCCTCAGGGAAATGGCTACACCTTC
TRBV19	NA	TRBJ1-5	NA	CATGGDQPQHF	TGTGCCACCGGCGGCGATCAGCCCCAGCATTTT
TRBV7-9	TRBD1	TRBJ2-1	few	CASSLGQGLNEQFF	TGTGCCAGCAGCTTGGGACAGGGGCTCAATGAGCAGTTCTTC
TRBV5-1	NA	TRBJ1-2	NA	CASSFGIPTQGYTF	TGCGCCAGCAGCTTCGGGATACCCACGCAAGGCTACACCTTC
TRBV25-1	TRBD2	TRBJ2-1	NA	CASSRLSGSHREQFF	TGTGCCAGCAGTCGACTAAGCGGGAGTCATCGTGAGCAGTTCTTC
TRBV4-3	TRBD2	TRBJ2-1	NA	CASSQGAGPGFSYNEQFF	TGCGCCAGCAGCCAGGGAGCGGGACCGGGGTTTTCGTACAATGAGCAGTTCTTC
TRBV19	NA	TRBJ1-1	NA	CASSLDTARAAFF	TGTGCCAGTAGTTTGGACACAGCCCGAGCAGCTTTCTTT
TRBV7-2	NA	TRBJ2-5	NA	CASSLALGGGQETQYF	TGTGCCAGCAGCTTAGCGTTAGGGGGAGGACAAGAGACCCAGTACTTC
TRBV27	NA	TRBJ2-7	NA	CASRGARNSYEQYF	TGTGCCAGCAGGGGGGCGCGGAACTCCTACGAGCAGTACTTC
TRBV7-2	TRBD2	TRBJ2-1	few	CASSRTGLAGDEFF	TGTGCCAGCAGCCGGACGGGACTAGCGGGAGATGAGTTCTTC